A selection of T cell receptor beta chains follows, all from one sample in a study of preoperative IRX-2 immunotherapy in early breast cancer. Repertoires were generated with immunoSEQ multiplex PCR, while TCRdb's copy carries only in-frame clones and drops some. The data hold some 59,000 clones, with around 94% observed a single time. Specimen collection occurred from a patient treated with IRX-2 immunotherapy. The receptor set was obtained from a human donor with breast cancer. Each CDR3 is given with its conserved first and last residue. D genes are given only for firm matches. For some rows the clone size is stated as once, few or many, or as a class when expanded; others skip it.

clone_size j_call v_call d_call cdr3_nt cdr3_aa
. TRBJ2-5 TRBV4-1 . TGCGCCAGCAGCCGAGCGGGCCAAGAGACCCAGTACTTC CASSRAGQETQYF
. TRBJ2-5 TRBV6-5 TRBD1 TGTGCCAGCAGAGCCGGGACAGGAAGACAAGAGACCCAGTACTTC CASRAGTGRQETQYF
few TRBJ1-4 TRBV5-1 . TGCGCCAGCAGCTTGGCCGGGACGGCAACTAATGAAAAACTGTTTTTT CASSLAGTATNEKLFF
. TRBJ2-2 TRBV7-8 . TGTGCCAGCAGCTTAGTTCTAGCCGCCGGGGAGCTGTTTTTT CASSLVLAAGELFF
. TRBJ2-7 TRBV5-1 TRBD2 TGCGCCAGCAGCTCACTAGCGGGGAGCTCCTACGAGCAGTACTTC CASSSLAGSSYEQYF
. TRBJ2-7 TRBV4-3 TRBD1 TGCGCCAGCAGCCAGCTAGACAGGGACGAGCAGTACTTC CASSQLDRDEQYF
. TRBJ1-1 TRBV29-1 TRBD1 TGCAGCGCCAACCGGGACAGGGGGCTCATGAACACTGAAGCTTTCTTT CSANRDRGLMNTEAFF
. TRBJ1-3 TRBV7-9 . TGTGCCAGCAGCCCGACGGTACCCGGAAACACCATATATTTT CASSPTVPGNTIYF
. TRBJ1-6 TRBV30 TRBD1 TGTGCCTGGAGCGGCAACAGGGGGCCTCCCTATAATTCACCCCTCCACTTT CAWSGNRGPPYNSPLHF
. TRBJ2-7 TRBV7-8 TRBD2 TGTGCCAGCAGCAACCCCGGGACTAGGGTCTACGAGCAGTACTTC CASSNPGTRVYEQYF
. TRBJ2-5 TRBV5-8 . TGTGCCAGCAGCTTGGGGGCGAGGTTGGAGACCCAGTACTTC CASSLGARLETQYF
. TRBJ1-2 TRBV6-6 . TGTGCCAGCACGAGGGCGGGAGGCTACACCTTC CASTRAGGYTF
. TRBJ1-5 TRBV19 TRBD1 TGTGCCAGTAGTATAGGGGGACAGGGAGTCTGGCAGCCCCAGCATTTT CASSIGGQGVWQPQHF
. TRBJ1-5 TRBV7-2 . TGTGCCAGCAGCCTCTCCCCCAAATATCAGCCCCAGCATTTT CASSLSPKYQPQHF
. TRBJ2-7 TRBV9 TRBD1 TGTGCCAGCAGTGGACAGGGGTCCTACGAGCAGTACTTC CASSGQGSYEQYF
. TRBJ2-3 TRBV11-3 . TGTGCCAGCAGCTTAGAGGGACTGAGCACAGATACGCAGTATTTT CASSLEGLSTDTQYF
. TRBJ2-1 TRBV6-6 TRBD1 TGTGCCAGCAGTTACGTCGACAGGGACAATGAGCAGTTCTTC CASSYVDRDNEQFF
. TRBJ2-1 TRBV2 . TGTGCCAGCAGTGAAAGAGCGAATGAGCAGTTCTTC CASSERANEQFF
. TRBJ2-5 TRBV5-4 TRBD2 TGTGCCAGCAGTCTCGGACTAGCGGGGGGGTTGGAGACCCAGTACTTC CASSLGLAGGLETQYF
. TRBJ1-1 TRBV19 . TGTGCCAGTAGTATTTTGGGGACAAACACTGAAGCTTTCTTT CASSILGTNTEAFF
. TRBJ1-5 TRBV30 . TGTGCCTGGAGTGTACGAAGGGGGCAGCCCCAGCATTTT CAWSVRRGQPQHF
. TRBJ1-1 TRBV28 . TGTGCCAGCAAACCCCCGGGAGCGGGTGCCACTGAAGCTTTCTTT CASKPPGAGATEAFF
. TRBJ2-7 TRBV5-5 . TGTGCCAGCAGCCTCACAGGGTCCTCCTACGAGCAGTACTTC CASSLTGSSYEQYF
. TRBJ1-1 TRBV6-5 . TGTGCCAGCAGTTACACCTACAGGGCAAACACTGAAGCTTTCTTT CASSYTYRANTEAFF
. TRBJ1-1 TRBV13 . TGTGCCAGCAGCTATTCACAGTTTTCAAACACTGAAGCTTTCTTT CASSYSQFSNTEAFF
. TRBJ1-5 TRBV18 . TGTGCCAGCTCACCGTCAGTGGGTCGGGGCAATCAGCCCCAGCATTTT CASSPSVGRGNQPQHF
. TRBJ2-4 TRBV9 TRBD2 TGTGCCAGCAGCGTAGTAGGACTAGCGGGAATTGAGCCAGCCAAAAACATTCAGTACTTC CASSVVGLAGIEPAKNIQYF
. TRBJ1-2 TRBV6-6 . TGTGCCAGCAGTTACGGGATAAACTATGGCTACACCTTC CASSYGINYGYTF
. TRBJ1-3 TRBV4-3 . TGCGCCAGCAGCCCTGAACCCGGTAACACCATATATTTT CASSPEPGNTIYF
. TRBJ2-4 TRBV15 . TGTGCCACCAGCACGGGGGCCGTGATGGCCAAAAACATTCAGTACTTC CATSTGAVMAKNIQYF
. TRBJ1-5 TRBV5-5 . TGTGCCAGCAGCTTAGGATTCTCGGGGTATTTTCATCAGCCCCAGCATTTT CASSLGFSGYFHQPQHF
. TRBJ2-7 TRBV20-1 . TGCAGTGCTAGAGGGGACGCCGAGCAGTACTTC CSARGDAEQYF
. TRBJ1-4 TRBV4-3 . TGCGCCAGCAGCCAAGATCGGGGTGAAAAACTGTTTTTT CASSQDRGEKLFF
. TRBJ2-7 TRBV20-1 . TGCAGTGGGAGACACTCCTACGAGCAGTACTTC CSGRHSYEQYF
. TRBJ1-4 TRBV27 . TGTGCCAGCAGTCCTCTTACGGGCTTTAATGAAAAACTGTTTTTT CASSPLTGFNEKLFF
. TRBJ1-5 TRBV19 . TGTGCCAGTAGTAGACTGACTGCAGGGCTTGGGCAGCCCCAGCATTTT CASSRLTAGLGQPQHF